The 22 T cell receptor beta chains presented below share a single source sample, sequenced in a study of blood T cells in healthy people across ages (dated by TCRdb to about 2015). Receptor amplification or capture employed 5' RACE. The listed sequencing device is Illumina HiSeq 2500. A second PCR of about 6 to 11 cycles was performed with a sample-barcoded 5' primer and a J-beta primer mix. The raw public data were reprocessed by TCRdb itself: fastp quality trimming at Q25, MiXCR clonotype calling, in-frame beta chains only. Rows merge per CDR3 protein into single entries with the most common DNA and genes. This sample gives more than 900,000 distinct CDR3 sequences in total; 25% of them show up just once. The ten largest clonotypes hold around 0.75% of the sample. Separately, the same data were catalogued under a study of T cells of mothers and their children.

The sequenced material came from blood. The receptors come from a girl aged 2-10 years in good health.

The chain has TRBV20-1 and TRBJ2-5; D possibly corresponds to TRBD2 (7 bases). Germline V CDR1 and CDR2: DFQATT, SNEGSKA (reference sequence). V shed 5 bases and J shed 3 bases, with 22 bases lying between them. The length of the CDR3 is 16 residues. The CDR3 protein is CSAQWESGGGEETQYF. In nucleotides, the CDR3 is TGCAGTGCTCAGTGGGAGTCTGGCGGGGGCGAAGAGACCCAGTACTTC.

The chain couples TRBV6-5 to TRBJ2-7; D is undetermined. Trimming took 2 bases from V and 8 from J, leaving 19 bases between them. Germline lookup yields CDR1 MNHEY and CDR2 SVGAGI. The CDR3 contains 15 residues. For the CDR3, the DNA is TGTGCCAGCAGTTACGCGGTAGGCGAGATTAACAAGCAGTACTTC. Translating gives CASSYAVGEINKQYF.

To note about this clonotype: The CDR3 carries no conserved terminal phenylalanine or tryptophan, so it likely arises from a read error. This chain connects TRBV12-3 or TRBV12-4 to TRBJ1-1; D perhaps matches TRBD1 (5 bases). CDR3 length equals 15 residues. Deletions cut 1 base from V and 1 base from J, with 10 bases between. The CDR3 region has the DNA TGTGCCAGCAGTTTAGAATTTAGGGGGAACACTGAAGCTTTCATT. The encoded protein is CASSLEFRGNTEAFI.

This clonotype was picked up a small number of times. The rearrangement joins TRBV20-1 to TRBJ2-7, with 7 bases fitting TRBD2. Germline CDR1 is DFQATT and CDR2 is SNEGSKA (reference sequence). The CDR3 covers 14 residues. The trim removed 4 bases at V and 4 bases at J, leaving 10 bases unmatched. CDR3 loop: CSAILPTSFYEQYF. The CDR3 DNA reads as TGCAGTGCTATCCTACCGACTAGCTTTTACGAGCAGTACTTC.

V is TRBV7-9 and J is TRBJ2-5, with 8 positions matching TRBD1. The CDR3 totals 15 residues. CDR1 SEHNR and CDR2 FQNEAQ come from the germline V gene (reference sequence). V was clipped by 5 bases and J by 5 bases; unmatched bases: 10. The CDR3 spells CASSLKTGEEETQYF. CDR3 coding DNA: TGTGCCAGCAGCCTGAAGACAGGGGAGGAGGAGACCCAGTACTTC.

This clonotype came up a few times. J is TRBJ2-1 and V is TRBV10-3; D might be TRBD1 (6 bases). In germline, CDR1 is ENHRY, CDR2 SYGVKD. The ends were cut back, 2 bases at V and 1 base at J, with 9 bases in the middle. The length of the CDR3 is 15 residues. In nucleotides, the CDR3 is TGTGCCATCAGTGAGAGGACAGAATCCTACAATGAGCAGTTCTTC. Protein sequence: CAISERTESYNEQFF.

V and J are TRBV11-2 and TRBJ1-3, with a tentative D call TRBD1 (6 bases). The germline CDR1 and CDR2 sequences are SGHAT and FQNNGV. Trimming took off 5 bases at V and 8 bases at J, with 7 bases between the two ends. This CDR3 is built from 11 residues. The CDR3 is CASSQGYTIYF. The CDR3, as DNA: TGTGCCAGCAGCCAGGGGTACACCATATATTTT.

The gene calls are TRBV15 and TRBJ2-7; tentatively, D is TRBD1 or TRBD2 (5 bases each). Germline CDR1 LNHNV, CDR2 YYDKDF (reference sequence). V dropped 0 bases and J dropped 6 bases, with 9 bases sitting between them. This CDR3 contains 13 residues. CDR3: CATSRDARGEQYF. CDR3 coding DNA: TGTGCCACCAGCAGAGATGCGAGGGGCGAGCAGTACTTC. Complete variable domain (other parts from reference TRBV15 and TRBJ2-7): DAMVIQNPRYQVTQFGKPVTLSCSQTLNHNVMYWYQQKSSQAPKLLFHYYDKDFNNEADTPDNFQSRRPNTSFCFLDIRSPGLGDTAMYLCATSRDARGEQYFGPGTRLTVT.

V gene TRBV12-3 or TRBV12-4 combines with J gene TRBJ2-4; unclear D gene. Trimming took off 3 bases at V and 0 bases at J, with 9 bases between the two ends. The CDR3 consists of 15 residues. The CDR3 reads CASSFGVLAKNIQYF. Written as DNA, the CDR3 is TGTGCCAGCAGTTTTGGGGTTCTAGCCAAAAACATTCAGTACTTC.

The CDR3 region is CSVEDPASTGELFF. CDR3 DNA: TGCAGCGTTGAAGATCCCGCAAGTACCGGGGAGCTGTTTTTT. V is TRBV29-1 and J is TRBJ2-2; unclear D gene. Germline CDR1 is SQVTM and CDR2 is ANQGSEA. The length of the CDR3 is 14 residues. V dropped 0 bases and J dropped 5 bases, with 10 bases sitting between them.

CDR3 bases: TGTGCCAGCAGCTCCACTAGCGTTGAGCAGTTCTTC. This codes for CASSSTSVEQFF. This rearrangement joins TRBV7-2 to TRBJ2-1; TRBD2 aligns across 7 bases. Germline assignment: CDR1 SGHTA and CDR2 FQGNSA. This CDR3 is built from 12 residues. The ends lost 4 bases at V and 9 bases at J; junction bases unmatched: 3.

The chain combines TRBV5-1 with TRBJ2-4, with D perhaps TRBD2 (6 bases). The length of the CDR3 is 14 residues. The germline V and J ends were trimmed by 5 bases and 5 bases, with 14 bases remaining between them. Germline values: CDR1 SGHRS, CDR2 YFSETQ. The CDR3, as DNA: TGCGCCAGCAGTACCGGGACTCCGGAAAACATTCAGTACTTC. Residues: CASSTGTPENIQYF. Filled out from reference TRBV5-1 and TRBJ2-4, the complete variable domain reads KAGVTQTPRYLIKTRGQQVTLSCSPISGHRSVSWYQQTPGQGLQFLFEYFSETQRNKGNFPGRFSGRQFSNSRSEMNVSTLELGDSALYLCASSTGTPENIQYFGAGTRLSVL.

The chain combines TRBV2 with TRBJ2-1, with D perhaps TRBD2 (5 bases). There are 12 residues in the CDR3. Germline lookup yields CDR1 SNHLY and CDR2 FYNNEI. V lost 7 bases and J 14 bases, leaving 18 bases between the germline ends. The chain's CDR3 is CASKFLAKEKFF. The CDR3, as DNA: TGTGCCAGCAAATTCCTAGCAAAGGAGAAGTTCTTC.

The V gene is TRBV7-9, the J gene TRBJ2-1; D may correspond to TRBD1 or TRBD2 (6 bases each). The CDR3 totals 16 residues. Germline V gives CDR1 SEHNR, CDR2 FQNEAQ (reference sequence). V was pared by 5 bases and J by 0 bases, with 14 bases between. The CDR3 is CASSPLGGPSYNEQFF. Written as DNA, the CDR3 is TGTGCCAGCAGCCCCCTAGGGGGGCCCTCCTACAATGAGCAGTTCTTC. The entire variable domain, with the rest obtained from reference TRBV7-9 and TRBJ2-1, is as follows: DTGVSQNPRHKITKRGQNVTFRCDPISEHNRLYWYRQTLGQGPEFLTYFQNEAQLEKSRLLSDRFSAERPKGSFSTLEIQRTEQGDSAMYLCASSPLGGPSYNEQFFGPGTRLTVL.

This clonotype appeared a few times. The J gene is TRBJ2-5, the V gene TRBV4-1; 11 nucleotides match TRBD2. The assigned J gene may be wrong: the sequence end matches TRBJ2-1 better. Germline V gene sequence: CDR1 MGHRA, CDR2 YSYEKL. The CDR3 is made up of 17 amino acids. The CDR3 DNA reads TGCGCCAGCAGCCCCCTCCCCCTAGCGGGAGGCGAGGATGAGCAGTTCTTC. Translating it yields CASSPLPLAGGEDEQFF.

This chain connects TRBV12-3 or TRBV12-4 to TRBJ1-3; unclear D gene. Between the trimmed V and J ends, which lost 3 bases and 10 bases, there was a span of 19 bases. CDR3 length: 15 residues. The DNA of the CDR3 is TGTGCCAGCAGTTTGTCAAAGGGTGGGTCGGGGACCATATATTTT. It encodes CASSLSKGGSGTIYF.

The CDR3 sequence: CATGTSRYNEQFF. CDR3 bases: TGTGCCACCGGGACTAGCAGATACAATGAGCAGTTCTTC. The gene calls are TRBV15 and TRBJ2-1, with TRBD2 matching 9 bases. The V gene end was trimmed by 8 bases and the J gene end by 4 bases; junction bases not matched to a gene: 3. Germline assignment: CDR1 LNHNV and CDR2 YYDKDF (reference sequence). This CDR3 comprises 13 residues. Complete variable domain (other parts from reference TRBV15 and TRBJ2-1): DAMVIQNPRYQVTQFGKPVTLSCSQTLNHNVMYWYQQKSSQAPKLLFHYYDKDFNNEADTPDNFQSRRPNTSFCFLDIRSPGLGDTAMYLCATGTSRYNEQFFGPGTRLTVL.

The chain employs TRBV5-5 and TRBJ1-2; D perhaps matches TRBD1 (6 bases). Trimming shortened V by 5 bases and J by 2 bases, and 13 bases separated the two germline ends. Germline CDR1 is SGHKS and CDR2 is YYEKEE (reference sequence). CDR3 length: 14 amino acids. The CDR3 DNA sequence: TGTGCCAGCAGTTTGTCAGGGACAAACTATGGCTACACCTTC. This encodes CASSLSGTNYGYTF.

This clonotype was seen a few times. The V call is TRBV12-3 or TRBV12-4, the J call TRBJ2-2; D ambiguous. The CDR3 runs to 17 residues. Trimming took off 6 bases at V and 3 bases at J, with 20 bases between the two ends. This CDR3 is CASRPDVVASHTGELFF. The CDR3, as DNA: TGTGCCAGCAGACCGGACGTAGTGGCCTCTCACACCGGGGAGCTGTTTTTT.

V and J are TRBV12-5 and TRBJ1-1; D unresolved. CDR3 size: 11 residues. V was pared by 6 bases and J by 11 bases, with 13 bases between. CDR1 is LGHNT, CDR2 FRNRAP, per germline. CDR3 nucleotide sequence: TGTGCTAGTGGCCCCCTGACGAGCGCTTTCTTT. Its protein product is CASGPLTSAFF.

This clonotype was detected only a few times. The chain links TRBV28 to TRBJ2-5; 7 bases match TRBD2. The CDR3 loop spans 15 amino acids. Germline trimming cut 3 bases from V and 5 bases from J; bases unmatched to any gene: 9. Germline values: CDR1 MDHEN, CDR2 SYDVKM. CDR3 DNA: TGTGCCAGCAGTTTCTTGGGCCAGGGAGGGGAGACCCAGTACTTC. Its translation: CASSFLGQGGETQYF. Supplemented by reference TRBV28 and TRBJ2-5, the full variable domain reads DVKVTQSSRYLVKRTGEKVFLECVQDMDHENMFWYRQDPGLGLRLIYFSYDVKMKEKGDIPEGYSVSREKKERFSLILESASTNQTSMYLCASSFLGQGGETQYFGPGTRLLVL.

This clonotype was counted a few times. The chain employs TRBV29-1 and TRBJ2-7; TRBD1 aligns across 7 bases. CDR3 length equals 13 residues. V trimming: 7 bases; J trimming: 3 bases; junction bases outside the gene matches: 9. From germline, CDR1 is SQVTM and CDR2 ANQGSEA. This CDR3 is CSGRTGTDYEQYF. In DNA form, the CDR3 reads TGCAGCGGTCGAACCGGGACAGACTACGAGCAGTACTTC.